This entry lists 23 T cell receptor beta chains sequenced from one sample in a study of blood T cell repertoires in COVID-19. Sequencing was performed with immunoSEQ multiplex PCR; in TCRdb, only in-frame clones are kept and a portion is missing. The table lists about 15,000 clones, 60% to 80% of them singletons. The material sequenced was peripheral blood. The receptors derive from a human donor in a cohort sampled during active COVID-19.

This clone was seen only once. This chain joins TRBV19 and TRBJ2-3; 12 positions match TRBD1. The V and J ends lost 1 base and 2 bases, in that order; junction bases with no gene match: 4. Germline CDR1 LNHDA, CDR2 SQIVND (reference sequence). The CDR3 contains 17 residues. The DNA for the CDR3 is TGTGCCAGTAGTATAGCCGGGACAGGGGGCCTCACAGATACGCAGTATTTT. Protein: CASSIAGTGGLTDTQYF.

CDR3 coding DNA: TGTGCCAGCAGGACCACAGGTTTCAACACTGAAGCTTTCTTT. Amino acid sequence: CASRTTGFNTEAFF. The genes are TRBV6-5 and TRBJ1-1; perhaps TRBD1 as D (5 bases). This CDR3 comprises 14 residues. Germline V gene data show CDR1 as MNHEY and CDR2 as SVGAGI. Deletions cut 6 bases from V and 2 bases from J, with 13 bases between.

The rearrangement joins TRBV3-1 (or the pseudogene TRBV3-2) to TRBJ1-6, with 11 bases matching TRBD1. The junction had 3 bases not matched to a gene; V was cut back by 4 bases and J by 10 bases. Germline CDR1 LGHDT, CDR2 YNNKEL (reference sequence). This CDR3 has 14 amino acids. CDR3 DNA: TGTGCCAGCAGCCTCGGGACAGGGGGATCACCCCTCCACTTT. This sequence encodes CASSLGTGGSPLHF.

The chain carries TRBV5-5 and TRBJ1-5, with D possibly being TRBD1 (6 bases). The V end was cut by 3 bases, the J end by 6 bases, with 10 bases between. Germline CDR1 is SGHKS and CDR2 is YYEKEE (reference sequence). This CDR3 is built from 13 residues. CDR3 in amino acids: CASSYRASQPQHF. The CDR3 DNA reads TGTGCCAGCAGCTACAGGGCCTCTCAGCCCCAGCATTTT. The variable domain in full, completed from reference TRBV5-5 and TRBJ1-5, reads DAGVTQSPTHLIKTRGQQVTLRCSPISGHKSVSWYQQVLGQGPQFIFQYYEKEERGRGNFPDRFSARQFPNYSSELNVNALLLGDSALYLCASSYRASQPQHFGDGTRLSIL.

The CDR3 coding sequence is TGTGCCTGGAGTGTCTTGGGACAGGGAAATCAGCCCCAGCATTTT. Its translation is CAWSVLGQGNQPQHF. The rearrangement uses TRBV30 and TRBJ1-5, with TRBD1 identical over 9 bases. The V gene's germline CDR1 is GTSNPN and CDR2 SVGIG (reference sequence). With V trimmed by 0 bases and J by 4 bases, 4 bases remained unmatched. The CDR3 sequence is 15 residues long.

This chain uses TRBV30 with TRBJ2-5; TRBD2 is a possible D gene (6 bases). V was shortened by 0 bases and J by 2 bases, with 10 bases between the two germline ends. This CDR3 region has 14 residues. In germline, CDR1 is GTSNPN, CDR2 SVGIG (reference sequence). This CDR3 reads CAWSVTSGQETQYF. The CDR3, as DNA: TGTGCCTGGAGTGTAACCAGCGGGCAAGAGACCCAGTACTTC. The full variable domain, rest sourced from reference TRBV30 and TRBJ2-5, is SQTIHQWPATLVQPVGSPLSLECTVEGTSNPNLYWYRQAAGRGLQLLFYSVGIGQISSEVPQNLSASRPQDRQFILSSKKLLLSDSGFYLCAWSVTSGQETQYFGPGTRLLVL.

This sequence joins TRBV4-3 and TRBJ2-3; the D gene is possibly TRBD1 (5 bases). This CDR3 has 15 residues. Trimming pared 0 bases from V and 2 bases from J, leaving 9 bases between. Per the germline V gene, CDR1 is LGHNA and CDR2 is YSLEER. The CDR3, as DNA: TGCGCCAGCAGCCAAGACTCCAGGGTCACAGATACGCAGTATTTT. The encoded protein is CASSQDSRVTDTQYF.

The CDR3 coding sequence is TGTGCCAGCAGCTTAGATTCGCAGGGAATGGAGACCCAGTACTTC. Protein: CASSLDSQGMETQYF. The V and J genes are TRBV11-2 and TRBJ2-5; D is perhaps TRBD1 (5 bases). Per germline, CDR1 SGHAT and CDR2 FQNNGV. The germline V and J ends were trimmed by 0 bases and 5 bases, with 13 bases remaining between them. CDR3 length: 15 amino acids.

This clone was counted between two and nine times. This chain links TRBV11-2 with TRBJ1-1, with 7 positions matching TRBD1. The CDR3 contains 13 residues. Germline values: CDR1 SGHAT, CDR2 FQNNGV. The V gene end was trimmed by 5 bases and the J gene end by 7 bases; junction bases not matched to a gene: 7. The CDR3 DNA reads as TGTGCCAGCAGCCTTACAGGGGTTTATGAAGCTTTCTTT. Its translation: CASSLTGVYEAFF.

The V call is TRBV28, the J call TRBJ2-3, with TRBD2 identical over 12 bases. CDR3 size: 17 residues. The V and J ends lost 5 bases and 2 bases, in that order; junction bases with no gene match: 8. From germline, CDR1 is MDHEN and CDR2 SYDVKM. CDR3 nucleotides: TGTGCCAGCAGTCCGGACCGGACTAGCGGGAACACAGATACGCAGTATTTT. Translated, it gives CASSPDRTSGNTDTQYF.

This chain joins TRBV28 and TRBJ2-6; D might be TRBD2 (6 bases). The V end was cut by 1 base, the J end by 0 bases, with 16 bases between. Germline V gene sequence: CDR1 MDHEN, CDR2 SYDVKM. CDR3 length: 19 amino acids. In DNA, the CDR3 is TGTGCCAGCAGTTTATATGGGGGTGCGGGGAACTCTGGGGCCAACGTCCTGACTTTC. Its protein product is CASSLYGGAGNSGANVLTF. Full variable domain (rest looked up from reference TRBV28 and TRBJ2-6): DVKVTQSSRYLVKRTGEKVFLECVQDMDHENMFWYRQDPGLGLRLIYFSYDVKMKEKGDIPEGYSVSREKKERFSLILESASTNQTSMYLCASSLYGGAGNSGANVLTFGAGSRLTVL.

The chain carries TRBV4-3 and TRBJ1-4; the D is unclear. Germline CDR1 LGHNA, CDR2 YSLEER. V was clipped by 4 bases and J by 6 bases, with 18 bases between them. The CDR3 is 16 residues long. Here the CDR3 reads CASSPRRYGLYEKLFF. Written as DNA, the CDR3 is TGCGCCAGCAGCCCAAGGCGGTACGGGTTATATGAAAAACTGTTTTTT.

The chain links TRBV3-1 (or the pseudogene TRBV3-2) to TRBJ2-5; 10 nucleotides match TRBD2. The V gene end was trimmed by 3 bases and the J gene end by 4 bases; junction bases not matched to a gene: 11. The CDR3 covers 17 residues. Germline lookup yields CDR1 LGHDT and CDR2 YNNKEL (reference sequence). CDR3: CASSHLQRGGWGETQYF. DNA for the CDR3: TGTGCCAGCAGCCACCTACAGCGGGGGGGATGGGGAGAGACCCAGTACTTC.

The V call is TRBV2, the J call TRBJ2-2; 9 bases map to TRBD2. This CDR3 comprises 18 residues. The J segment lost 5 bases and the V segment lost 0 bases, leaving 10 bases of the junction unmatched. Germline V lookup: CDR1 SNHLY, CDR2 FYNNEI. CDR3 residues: CASSEARLAEAGTGELFF. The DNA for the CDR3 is TGTGCCAGCAGTGAAGCCCGACTAGCGGAGGCGGGTACCGGGGAGCTGTTTTTT.

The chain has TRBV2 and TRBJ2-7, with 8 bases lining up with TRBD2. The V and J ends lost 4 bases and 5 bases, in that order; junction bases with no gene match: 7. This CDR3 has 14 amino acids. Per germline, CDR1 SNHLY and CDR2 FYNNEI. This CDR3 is CASSVLAVYHEQYF. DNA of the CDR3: TGTGCCAGCAGTGTACTAGCGGTGTACCACGAGCAGTACTTC.

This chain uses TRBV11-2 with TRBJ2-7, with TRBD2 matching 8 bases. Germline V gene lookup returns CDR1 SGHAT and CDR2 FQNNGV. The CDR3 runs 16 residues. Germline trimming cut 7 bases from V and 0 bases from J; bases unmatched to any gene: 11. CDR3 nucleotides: TGTGCCAGCACCAGGGGCAGCGGGGGAAGCTCCTACGAGCAGTACTTC. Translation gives CASTRGSGGSSYEQYF.

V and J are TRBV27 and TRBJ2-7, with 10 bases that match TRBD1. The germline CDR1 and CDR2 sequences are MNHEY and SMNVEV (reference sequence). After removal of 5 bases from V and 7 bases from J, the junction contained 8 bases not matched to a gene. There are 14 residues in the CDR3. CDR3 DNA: TGTGCCAGCAGTCCCGGGACAGGGGCGGGAGAGCAGTACTTC. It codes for CASSPGTGAGEQYF.

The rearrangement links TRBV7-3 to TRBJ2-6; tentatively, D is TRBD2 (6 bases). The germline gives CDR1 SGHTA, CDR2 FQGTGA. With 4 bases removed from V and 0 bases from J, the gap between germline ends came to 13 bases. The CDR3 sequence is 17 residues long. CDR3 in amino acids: CASSSTGGFSGANVLTF. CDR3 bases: TGTGCCAGCAGCTCGACTGGGGGGTTCTCTGGGGCCAACGTCCTGACTTTC.

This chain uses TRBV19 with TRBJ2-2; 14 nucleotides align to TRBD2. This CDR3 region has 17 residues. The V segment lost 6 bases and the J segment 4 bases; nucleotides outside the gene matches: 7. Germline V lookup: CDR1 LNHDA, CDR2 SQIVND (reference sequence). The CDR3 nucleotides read TGTGCCAGTAGAGGGACTAGCGGGAGTAAGGGCACCGGGGAGCTGTTTTTT. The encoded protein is CASRGTSGSKGTGELFF.

The CDR3 region is CASSPTGGGSGEQYF. The CDR3 nucleotides are TGTGCCAGCAGTCCTACAGGGGGTGGCTCTGGAGAGCAGTACTTC. The J gene is TRBJ2-7, the V gene TRBV9; TRBD1 matches at 8 bases. V trimming: 5 bases; J trimming: 7 bases; junction bases outside the gene matches: 14. The CDR3 covers 15 residues. The germline CDR1 and CDR2 sequences are SGDLS and YYNGEE.

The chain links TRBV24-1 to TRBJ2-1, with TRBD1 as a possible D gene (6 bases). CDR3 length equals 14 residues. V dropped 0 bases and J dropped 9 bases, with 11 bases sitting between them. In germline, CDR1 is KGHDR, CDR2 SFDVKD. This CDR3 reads CATSDLGPGAEQFF. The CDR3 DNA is TGTGCCACCAGTGATTTGGGGCCAGGGGCTGAGCAGTTCTTC.

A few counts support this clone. CDR3 coding DNA: TGTGCCAGCAGCCAAGATTCCTCTGGAAGCGGATCCTACGAGCAGTACTTC. Translated, it gives CASSQDSSGSGSYEQYF. V and J are TRBV4-2 and TRBJ2-7, with D perhaps TRBD2 (5 bases). The germline CDR1 and CDR2 sequences are LGHNA and YNFKEQ. Between the trimmed V and J ends, which lost 0 bases and 1 base, there was a span of 16 bases. This CDR3 has 17 residues.

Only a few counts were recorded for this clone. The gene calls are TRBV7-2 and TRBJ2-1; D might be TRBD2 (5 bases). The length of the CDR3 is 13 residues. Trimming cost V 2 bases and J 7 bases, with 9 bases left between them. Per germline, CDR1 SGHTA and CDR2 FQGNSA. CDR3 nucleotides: TGTGCCAGCAGCTTAAACAGCGGAAATGAGCAGTTCTTC. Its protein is CASSLNSGNEQFF.